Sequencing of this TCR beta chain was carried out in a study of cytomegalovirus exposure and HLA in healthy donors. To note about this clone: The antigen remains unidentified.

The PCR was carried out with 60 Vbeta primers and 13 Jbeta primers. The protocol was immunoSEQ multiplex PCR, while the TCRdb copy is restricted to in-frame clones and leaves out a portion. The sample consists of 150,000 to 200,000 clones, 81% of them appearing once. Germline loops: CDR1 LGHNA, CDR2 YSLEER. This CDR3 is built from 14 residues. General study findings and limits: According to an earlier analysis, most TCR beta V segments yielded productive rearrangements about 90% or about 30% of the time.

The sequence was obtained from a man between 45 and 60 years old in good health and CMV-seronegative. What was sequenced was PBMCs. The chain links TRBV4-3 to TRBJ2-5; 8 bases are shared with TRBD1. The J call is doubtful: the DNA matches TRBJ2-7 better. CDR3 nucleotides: TGCGCCAGCAGCCAGGGACAGGAGAACTACGAGCAGTACTTC. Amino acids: CASSQGQENYEQYF.